The TCR delta chain described here comes from a study of gamma-delta chains in newborns, infants, children. At the level of the study: Polyclonal expansion of innate γδ T cells after birth follows microbial exposure.

Of note for this clone: One end of the junction does not line up with germline, which may come from a read error. At the DNA level, this CDR3 is encoded by other sequences in the same sample as well.

The germline CDR1 and CDR2 sequences are GEAIGNYY and EKD. The CDR3 sequence is 19 residues long. TCRdb reprocessed the reads through CATT. The sample has about 4,800 delta-chain clones; 2.5% to 3.5% are singletons. This chain connects TRDV2 to TRDJ3; 10 bases are shared with TRDD3. The receptor comes from a child who was a newborn, infant or young child, either healthy, febrile or measles-vaccinated (not recorded which). The sequenced material came from blood. As DNA, the CDR3 is TGTGCCTGCGACACCGTGACTGGGGGATCGTCCTGGGACACCCGGCAGATGTTTTTC. It yields the protein CACDTVTGGSSWDTRQMFF.